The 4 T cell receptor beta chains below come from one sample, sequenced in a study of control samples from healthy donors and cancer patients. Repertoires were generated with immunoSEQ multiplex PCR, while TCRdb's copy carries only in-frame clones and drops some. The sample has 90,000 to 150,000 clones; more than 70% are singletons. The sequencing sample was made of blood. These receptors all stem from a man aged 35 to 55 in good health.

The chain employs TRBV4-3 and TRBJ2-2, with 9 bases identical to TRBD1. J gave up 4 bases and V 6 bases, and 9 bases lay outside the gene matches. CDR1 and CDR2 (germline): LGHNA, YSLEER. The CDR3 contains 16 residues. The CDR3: CASRPTGGPSTGELFF. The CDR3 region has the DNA TGCGCCAGCAGACCAACAGGGGGCCCCAGCACCGGGGAGCTGTTTTTT.

CDR3: CASSLGDYTEAFF. In DNA form, the CDR3 reads TGTGCCAGCAGCTTGGGGGATTACACTGAAGCTTTCTTT. The J gene is TRBJ1-1, the V gene TRBV5-6; no clear D. Germline V CDR1 and CDR2: SGHDT, YYEEEE. CDR3 length: 13 amino acids. Trimming cost V 0 bases and J 3 bases, with 6 bases left between them.

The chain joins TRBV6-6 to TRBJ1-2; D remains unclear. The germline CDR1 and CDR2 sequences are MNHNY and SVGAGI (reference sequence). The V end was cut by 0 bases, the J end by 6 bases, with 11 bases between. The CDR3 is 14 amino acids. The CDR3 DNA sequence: TGTGCCAGCAGTTACTCGAGACCGAGTAATGGCTACACCTTC. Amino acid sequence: CASSYSRPSNGYTF.

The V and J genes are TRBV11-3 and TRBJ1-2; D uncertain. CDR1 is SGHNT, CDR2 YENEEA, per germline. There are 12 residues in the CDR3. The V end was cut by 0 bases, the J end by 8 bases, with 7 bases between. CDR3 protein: CASSLESVGYTF. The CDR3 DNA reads TGTGCCAGCAGCTTAGAGAGCGTCGGCTACACCTTC. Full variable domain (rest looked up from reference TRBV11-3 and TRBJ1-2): EAGVVQSPRYKIIEKKQPVAFWCNPISGHNTLYWYLQNLGQGPELLIRYENEEAVDDSQLPKDRFSAERLKGVDSTLKIQPAELGDSAVYLCASSLESVGYTFGSGTRLTVV.